The clone carrying this T cell receptor (beta chain) has more than one count but fewer than ten. The investigators sampled blood at baseline, at cycle 4 day 1, and at cycle 7 day 1. These data belong to a study of OX40 agonist ivuxolimab in advanced cancers. Turning to the study itself: Hepatocellular carcinoma, melanoma, renal cell or head and neck cancer was diagnosed in the dose-escalation patients. Partial responses occurred in Three dose-escalation patients, one with hepatocellular carcinoma and two with cutaneous melanoma.

The CDR3 has 13 residues. V lost 6 bases and J lost 3, with 12 bases in between. Germline V CDR1 and CDR2: SNHLY, FYNNEI. Produced via immunoSEQ multiplex PCR; TCRdb's table is partial and in-frame only. Of approximately 65,000 clones detected, around 90% appear once; the ten largest clones hold 1% to 1.2%. The source material was CD4+ or CD8+ T cells sorted from blood, sampled in a trial of the OX40 agonist ivuxolimab. The genes are TRBV2 and TRBJ2-7; no firm D call. This clonotype was sampled from an adult with an advanced solid tumor such as melanoma, head and neck, liver or kidney cancer. The CDR3 region has the DNA TGTGCCAGCAGACAAGTCCCCCACTACGAGCAGTACTTC. This codes for CASRQVPHYEQYF.